This T cell receptor beta chain was identified in a study of response to subunit inactivated influenza vaccine. Worth noting for this clonotype: Its target is unknown.

V lost 3 bases and J 0 bases, leaving 9 bases between the germline ends. The CDR3 has 14 amino acids. CDR1 and CDR2 (germline): SNHLY, FYNNEI. Study observations and caveats: New T cells are recruited in small numbers by each seasonal influenza vaccination, according to the authors' suggestion.

Each CDR3 protein is one row after TCRdb ran MiXCR on the RT-PCR reads. The table records around 200,000 distinct CDR3 sequences, about 10% of them present only once. Sample: non-naive T cells sorted from PBMCs, taken on the day of vaccination. The TCR comes from a man aged 50 to 59 who received an inactivated influenza vaccine. The V gene is TRBV2, the J gene TRBJ2-7; no firm D call. Written as DNA, the CDR3 is TGTGCCAGCAGTGAGGTCCTTTTCTCCTACGAGCAGTACTTC. Its protein is CASSEVLFSYEQYF.